These 11 T cell receptor beta chains share one sample of origin, sequenced in a study of cytomegalovirus exposure and HLA in healthy donors (dated by TCRdb to 2015 to 2018). Receptors were amplified or captured by the immunoSEQ multiplex PCR assay. A mixture of 60 forward primers for TCR Vbeta segments and 13 reverse primers for TCR Jbeta segments was used in the multiplex PCR. The source is immuneACCESS, and TCRdb retained only in-frame sequences with V and J called. Part of the clones is not carried over; for the studies checked, unresolved V genes explain less than half of this, and the remainder is unexplained. The sample table lists 150,000 to 200,000 clones, about four fifths of them with a count of one. The top ten hold over 1.5% of the sample. The sequenced sample consisted of PBMCs. The source is a girl aged 5-17 years in good health and CMV-seropositive.

The chain combines TRBV27 with TRBJ1-6; no clear D. The CDR3 is 15 amino acids. Germline CDR1 MNHEY, CDR2 SMNVEV (reference sequence). V shed 3 bases and J shed 6 bases, with 12 bases lying between them. CDR3 in amino acids: CASSFFSSGNSPLHF. CDR3 in DNA: TGTGCCAGCAGTTTTTTTAGCTCGGGTAATTCACCCCTCCACTTT.

This clone appeared a few times. The chain joins TRBV18 to TRBJ2-4, with D hard to call. CDR1 and CDR2 from the germline V gene are KGHSH and LQKENI. There are 11 residues in the CDR3. V was clipped by 3 bases and J by 7 bases, with 4 bases between them. CDR3 in DNA: TGTGCCAGCTCACCGTCGAACATTCAGTACTTC. Residues: CASSPSNIQYF.

This chain uses TRBV5-1 with TRBJ2-5; 10 bases are shared with TRBD1. Germline values: CDR1 SGHRS, CDR2 YFSETQ. This CDR3 is 13 amino acids long. J lost 5 bases, V lost 3 bases, and 1 base had no gene match. CDR3 residues: CASSWGQGETQYF. The DNA for the CDR3 is TGCGCCAGCAGCTGGGGACAGGGGGAGACCCAGTACTTC.

The V call is TRBV5-1, the J call TRBJ1-4; possibly TRBD1 for D (5 bases). This CDR3 has 15 residues. Trimming shortened V by 0 bases and J by 5 bases, and 11 bases separated the two germline ends. Germline V lookup: CDR1 SGHRS, CDR2 YFSETQ. CDR3 nucleotides: TGCGCCAGCAGCTTGGCTGCGACAGCAAATGAAAAACTGTTTTTT. Amino acids: CASSLAATANEKLFF.

This chain's CDR3 is CASSLRGGGPSSYEQYF. The CDR3 region has the DNA TGTGCCAGCAGCTTGCGGGGGGGCGGGCCAAGCTCCTACGAGCAGTACTTC. The J gene is TRBJ2-7, the V gene TRBV7-9, with TRBD2 matching over 9 bases. CDR3 size: 17 residues. Germline lookup yields CDR1 SEHNR and CDR2 FQNEAQ (reference sequence). The junction had 9 bases not matched to a gene; V was cut back by 3 bases and J by 0 bases.

This clone was detected a few times. V usage is TRBV5-8 and J usage is TRBJ1-1; 7 nucleotides agree with TRBD1. Germline V gene data show CDR1 as SGHTS and CDR2 as YDEGEE. Trimming cost V 6 bases and J 1 base; bases outside gene matches: 6. This CDR3 is built from 14 residues. The CDR3, as DNA: TGTGCCAGCAACTCACAGGGGCCGAACACTGAAGCTTTCTTT. It encodes CASNSQGPNTEAFF.

The chain combines TRBV19 with TRBJ2-5; TRBD1 aligns across 10 bases. Germline lookup yields CDR1 LNHDA and CDR2 SQIVND (reference sequence). CDR3 size: 17 residues. V was pared by 3 bases and J by 2 bases, with 9 bases of the junction left unmatched. CDR3 coding DNA: TGTGCCAGTAGTATCCCTCCCCGGACAGGGGGTCAAGAGACCCAGTACTTC. It codes for CASSIPPRTGGQETQYF.

This clone was detected only once. The J gene is TRBJ2-2, the V gene TRBV2; 8 nucleotides align to TRBD1. CDR3 length equals 15 residues. Looked up from germline, CDR1 is SNHLY and CDR2 is FYNNEI. J gave up 3 bases and V 7 bases, and 7 bases lay outside the gene matches. Here the CDR3 reads CASNLGQAHTGELFF. In DNA, the CDR3 is TGTGCCAGCAACCTGGGACAGGCCCACACCGGGGAGCTGTTTTTT.

The chain joins TRBV5-1 to TRBJ1-2; D possibly corresponds to TRBD1 (5 bases). The germline V gene encodes CDR1 SGHRS and CDR2 YFSETQ. V was cut by 5 bases and J by 8 bases, with 16 bases left in between. There are 13 residues in the CDR3. CDR3 nucleotides: TGCGCCAGCAGTTCCGACAGTTCCTACGGCTACACCTTC. It codes for CASSSDSSYGYTF. Supplemented by reference TRBV5-1 and TRBJ1-2, the full variable domain reads KAGVTQTPRYLIKTRGQQVTLSCSPISGHRSVSWYQQTPGQGLQFLFEYFSETQRNKGNFPGRFSGRQFSNSRSEMNVSTLELGDSALYLCASSSDSSYGYTFGSGTRLTVV.

The V and J genes are TRBV27 and TRBJ2-2; 9 nucleotides match TRBD1. The trim removed 5 bases at V and 7 bases at J, leaving 8 bases unmatched. Germline V gene data show CDR1 as MNHEY and CDR2 as SMNVEV (reference sequence). The CDR3 loop spans 15 amino acids. The CDR3 reads CASSASQGAGGELFF. The CDR3, as DNA: TGTGCCAGCAGTGCCTCACAGGGGGCAGGCGGGGAGCTGTTTTTT.

The chain is built from TRBV18 and TRBJ2-5; 11 bases align to TRBD2. Trimming cost V 3 bases and J 2 bases; bases outside gene matches: 8. The germline CDR1 and CDR2 sequences are KGHSH and LQKENI. The CDR3 contains 17 residues. The CDR3: CASSPRAASGGQETQYF. CDR3 sequence (DNA): TGTGCCAGCTCACCTCGCGCGGCTAGCGGGGGGCAAGAGACCCAGTACTTC.